These 15 T cell receptor beta chains came from one sample sequenced in a study of identical twins. TCRdb processed the 5' RACE reads anew with MiXCR; each CDR3 protein has one entry. The sample consists of 520,000 or so distinct CDR3 sequences, roughly a fifth of them appearing once. These data were likewise used in another study, on T cells expressing NK-cell markers.

Sequencing was performed on CD4+ T cells sorted from blood. The receptors were sampled from a woman aged 18-29 years in good health.

As DNA, the CDR3 is TGTGCCAGCAGTGAATTTGACCGAACCTCTTCACCCCTCCACTTT. Translated, it gives CASSEFDRTSSPLHF. The V gene is TRBV25-1, the J gene TRBJ1-6; D gene uncertain. CDR3 length: 15 residues. Germline V gene sequence: CDR1 MGHDK, CDR2 SYGVNS. The germline V and J ends were trimmed by 1 base and 9 bases, with 13 bases remaining between them. The full variable domain, completed using reference TRBV25-1 and TRBJ1-6, is EADIYQTPRYLVIGTGKKITLECSQTMGHDKMYWYQQDPGMELHLIHYSYGVNSTEKGDLSSESTVSRIRTEHFPLTLESARPSHTSQYLCASSEFDRTSSPLHFGNGTRLTVT.

The V gene is TRBV2, the J gene TRBJ1-4; 7 positions agree with TRBD1. With 9 bases clipped from V and 8 bases from J, the junction kept 12 bases outside the gene matches. This CDR3 comprises 14 residues. Germline V gives CDR1 SNHLY, CDR2 FYNNEI. As DNA, the CDR3 is TGTGCCAGTAAGATGGGACAGCAGAAGGAAAAACTGTTTTTT. This sequence encodes CASKMGQQKEKLFF.

The chain combines TRBV10-3 with TRBJ2-3; TRBD2 matches at 11 bases. Germline CDR1 ENHRY, CDR2 SYGVKD. V lost 6 bases to trimming and J lost 3 bases; unmatched junction nucleotides: 8. The CDR3 spans 16 residues. In DNA, the CDR3 is TGTGCCATCAGCAAGACCACTAGCGGGGGAACAGATACGCAGTATTTT. It specifies CAISKTTSGGTDTQYF.

This sequence joins TRBV5-1 and TRBJ2-3, with 11 nucleotides matching TRBD2. The V gene's germline CDR1 is SGHRS and CDR2 YFSETQ. The V gene end was trimmed by 0 bases and the J gene end by 5 bases; junction bases not matched to a gene: 2. This CDR3 contains 15 residues. The CDR3 region is CASSLEGLAGDTQYF. CDR3 DNA: TGCGCCAGCAGCTTGGAAGGACTAGCGGGAGATACGCAGTATTTT.

This clonotype was counted only a few times. The rearrangement joins TRBV12-3 or TRBV12-4 to TRBJ1-5; possible D gene TRBD1, 6 bases. V was shortened by 0 bases and J by 10 bases, with 22 bases between the two germline ends. The CDR3 runs to 17 residues. The CDR3 loop is CASSLALILDSPNPQHF. The CDR3 nucleotides are TGTGCCAGCAGTTTAGCGTTAATTTTGGACAGTCCCAATCCCCAGCATTTT.

This clonotype has just a few counts. V gene TRBV6-1 combines with J gene TRBJ1-3; D is unclear. The germline V gene encodes CDR1 MNHNS and CDR2 SASEGT. This CDR3 has 14 amino acids. The ends were cut back, 6 bases at V and 9 bases at J, with 18 bases in the middle. CDR3 in amino acids: CASSLDLGRTTIYF. CDR3 sequence (DNA): TGTGCCAGCAGCCTAGATTTAGGGCGGACCACCATATATTTT.

This sequence joins TRBV6-1 and TRBJ2-1; TRBD2 aligns across 8 bases. The CDR3 sequence is 14 residues long. The germline V gene has CDR1 MNHNS and CDR2 SASEGT. The junction had 10 bases not matched to a gene; V was cut back by 7 bases and J by 8 bases. In DNA form, the CDR3 reads TGTGCCAGCACCTTCAGGGGTAGCGGGGATGAGCAGTTCTTC. Protein sequence: CASTFRGSGDEQFF.

This clonotype was observed a few times. The chain uses TRBV15 and TRBJ2-5; D is uncertain. Germline CDR1 and CDR2: LNHNV and YYDKDF (reference sequence). Trimming shortened V by 0 bases and J by 5 bases, and 7 bases separated the two germline ends. This CDR3 is built from 13 residues. The CDR3 is CATSRDLVETQYF. In DNA form, the CDR3 reads TGTGCCACCAGCAGAGATTTGGTGGAGACCCAGTACTTC.

The V call is TRBV7-9, the J call TRBJ2-7, with D perhaps TRBD1 (6 bases). The germline CDR1 and CDR2 sequences are SEHNR and FQNEAQ (reference sequence). The CDR3 runs to 14 residues. V lost 7 bases and J lost 1, with 14 bases in between. The CDR3 region is CASTLPGESYEQYF. For the CDR3, the DNA is TGTGCCAGCACCCTACCAGGGGAATCCTACGAGCAGTACTTC. The full variable domain, with the rest looked up from reference TRBV7-9 and TRBJ2-7, is DTGVSQNPRHKITKRGQNVTFRCDPISEHNRLYWYRQTLGQGPEFLTYFQNEAQLEKSRLLSDRFSAERPKGSFSTLEIQRTEQGDSAMYLCASTLPGESYEQYFGPGTRLTVT.

V usage is TRBV3-1 and J usage is TRBJ2-2; 9 nucleotides agree with TRBD1. The germline V gene encodes CDR1 LGHDT and CDR2 YNNKEL (reference sequence). V trimming: 4 bases; J trimming: 7 bases; junction bases outside the gene matches: 7. The CDR3 consists of 15 residues. The CDR3, as DNA: TGTGCCAGCAGCCCCTTAACAGGGGGCAACGGGGAGCTGTTTTTT. It yields the protein CASSPLTGGNGELFF.

The DNA of the CDR3 is TGTGCCAGCAGTGTCTGGGGAGCGTCCTACAATGAGCAGTTCTTC. Protein: CASSVWGASYNEQFF. The chain couples TRBV6-1 to TRBJ2-1; D possibly corresponds to TRBD2 (5 bases). Germline CDR1 and CDR2: MNHNS and SASEGT. Trimming stripped 4 bases from V and 1 base from J, with 11 bases between. The CDR3 covers 15 residues.

This clonotype was observed a few times. The V call is TRBV25-1, the J call TRBJ2-7; D might be TRBD1 (6 bases). The CDR3 covers 16 residues. The germline V gene has CDR1 MGHDK and CDR2 SYGVNS. V lost 4 bases to trimming and J lost 6 bases, with 22 bases between them. The CDR3 here is CASSAHTGHLSGEQYF. CDR3 DNA sequence: TGTGCCAGCAGTGCCCATACAGGGCACCTCTCTGGCGAGCAGTACTTC.

The V gene is TRBV9, the J gene TRBJ2-1; 10 bases fit TRBD2. Trimming cost V 4 bases and J 8 bases; bases outside gene matches: 9. Germline values: CDR1 SGDLS, CDR2 YYNGEE. The CDR3 length is 15 residues. CDR3 region: CASSPLAGETDEQFF. As DNA, the CDR3 is TGTGCCAGCAGCCCCCTAGCGGGAGAAACGGATGAGCAGTTCTTC.

This clonotype was observed a few times. V usage is TRBV11-1 and J usage is TRBJ2-1; 9 bases are shared with TRBD1. This CDR3 spans 14 amino acids. V dropped 4 bases and J dropped 9; count of bases not matched to a gene: 7. Germline assignment: CDR1 SGHAT and CDR2 FQDESV (reference sequence). CDR3 region: CASSSRDRVAEQFF. The CDR3, as DNA: TGTGCCAGCAGCTCCCGGGACAGGGTAGCTGAGCAGTTCTTC.

This clonotype occurred a few times. The chain recombines TRBV9 with TRBJ2-3, with 9 bases lining up with TRBD2. This CDR3 has 18 residues. Germline CDR1 SGDLS, CDR2 YYNGEE. V trimming: 2 bases; J trimming: 2 bases; junction bases outside the gene matches: 12. The CDR3 is CASSVGTRLAGNTDTQYF. The CDR3 nucleotides read TGTGCCAGCAGCGTGGGGACCCGGCTAGCGGGGAACACAGATACGCAGTATTTT.